This TCR beta chain was captured in a study of multiple sclerosis patients with progressive multifocal leukoencephalopathy. Notes on the study in general: PML-onset expanded TRB clones were detectable before and during natalizumab therapy. It is unclear whether the findings reflect JC virus infection or general immunocompromise.

Germline V gene sequence: CDR1 SGHKS, CDR2 YYEKEE (reference sequence). The CDR3 covers 14 residues. Deletions cut 0 bases from V and 3 bases from J, with 10 bases between. Synthetic inline TR CDR3 controls covering all V-J pairings were spiked into each PCR. Sequencing used immunoSEQ multiplex PCR; TCRdb keeps in-frame clones, though not all of them. This repertoire shows around 28,000 clones, more than 70% found once; its top ten account for under 1.2%. Time point meaning: before natalizumab initiation. The T0 samples predate the first natalizumab infusion. On this clone: Its antigen is undetermined.

Sequenced sample: PBMCs. The rearrangement links TRBV5-5 to TRBJ2-7; a possible D gene is TRBD1 (5 bases). The receptor was isolated from a human donor with multiple sclerosis. The CDR3 nucleotides read TGTGCCAGCAGCTTGGACCAGGGTTTCTACGAGCAGTACTTC. This translates into CASSLDQGFYEQYF.